This T cell receptor beta chain is from a study of T cells in localized non-small cell lung cancer. This CDR3 has 17 amino acids. The V segment lost 0 bases and the J segment 5 bases; nucleotides outside the gene matches: 7. Germline V gene sequence: CDR1 MDHEN, CDR2 SYDVKM. In regard to this clone: The antigen is not known.

Only in-frame clones appear in the TCRdb table, and some are missing; sequencing was by immunoSEQ multiplex PCR. The table has 15,000 to 20,000 clones, around 89% seen once. Study observations and caveats: The appearance of a median approximately 60 of the top 100 tumor clones was seen in adjacent lung.

The gene calls are TRBV28 and TRBJ2-5, with TRBD2 identical over 12 bases. The TCR originated in a male donor at least 60 years old with stage II squamous cell lung carcinoma. The sample was peripheral blood, taken before any cancer treatment. The CDR3 bases are TGTGCCAGCAGTTTATGGTCTAGCGGGAGGGCCCGGGAGACCCAGTACTTC. Encoded protein: CASSLWSSGRARETQYF. Supplemented by reference TRBV28 and TRBJ2-5, the full variable domain reads DVKVTQSSRYLVKRTGEKVFLECVQDMDHENMFWYRQDPGLGLRLIYFSYDVKMKEKGDIPEGYSVSREKKERFSLILESASTNQTSMYLCASSLWSSGRARETQYFGPGTRLLVL.